What follows are 9 T cell receptor beta chains derived from one specimen sequenced in a study of blood T cells in healthy people across ages. A second 7 to 11 cycle PCR used barcoded and J-beta primers. TCRdb fed the 5' RACE reads into MiXCR, producing one record per CDR3 protein. The sample holds 760,000 or so distinct CDR3 sequences, 20% to 25% seen once. The sample was also reused in another study, on T cells of mothers and their children.

Material: blood. The receptors were sampled from a boy aged 10-17 years in good health.

In regard to this clonotype: The junction differs from germline at one of its ends, possibly a read error. The J gene is TRBJ2-4, the V gene TRBV12-3 or TRBV12-4, with 8 bases identical to TRBD1. CDR3 size: 14 residues. The CDR3 DNA sequence: TGTGCCAGCAGTATAGCAGGGGGCGCGGACATTCAGTACTTC. Its protein is CASSIAGGADIQYF.

The V gene is TRBV12-3 or TRBV12-4, the J gene TRBJ1-2; perhaps TRBD1 as D (5 bases). V gave up 4 bases and J gave up 11 bases, with 14 bases separating them. The CDR3 is made up of 12 amino acids. CDR3: CASSSKGHPYTF. The CDR3 DNA reads TGTGCCAGCAGTTCGAAAGGACACCCTTACACCTTC.

Notes on this clonotype: This may stem from a read error, because a much larger clone lies one nucleotide away. V gene TRBV29-1 combines with J gene TRBJ2-5; tentatively, D is TRBD2 (5 bases). V lost 3 bases, J lost 7 bases, and 18 bases lay in between. In germline, CDR1 is SQVTM, CDR2 ANQGSEA. CDR3 size: 14 residues. DNA of the CDR3: TGCAGCGTTGACTCCACTAGTTATGATAGGACCCAGTACTTC. Residues: CSVDSTSYDRTQYF.

This clonotype was recorded a few times. The V gene is TRBV20-1, the J gene TRBJ1-3, with D possibly TRBD1 on 6 matching bases. The CDR3 extends over 16 amino acids. Germline lookup yields CDR1 DFQATT and CDR2 SNEGSKA (reference sequence). V lost 0 bases and J 8 bases, leaving 20 bases between the germline ends. The CDR3 protein is CSAREGKNRAWDTIYF. DNA for the CDR3: TGCAGTGCTAGAGAAGGCAAGAACAGGGCTTGGGACACCATATATTTT.

This clonotype has more than one count but fewer than ten. One end of the junction varies from germline; a read error may be responsible. The genes are TRBV3-1 and TRBJ2-1, with D tentatively TRBD2 (5 bases). The CDR3 has 16 residues. The germline V gene encodes CDR1 LGHDT and CDR2 YNNKEL (reference sequence). The CDR3 DNA sequence: TGTGCCAGCAGCCTGGTTCCGTCTAGCTCCTACAACGAGCAGTTCTTC. This gives the protein CASSLVPSSSYNEQFF.

This clonotype was recorded only once. An end of the junction does not agree with germline; a read error may underlie this. This rearrangement joins TRBV12-3 or TRBV12-4 to TRBJ2-7, with D uncertain. The CDR3 is 13 residues long. The CDR3 DNA reads as TGTGCCAGCAGTTTGTTTCAGTCCTCCGAGCAGTACTTC. Protein product: CASSLFQSSEQYF.

This clonotype was counted a few times. V is TRBV20-1 and J is TRBJ2-2; 7 nucleotides match TRBD1. The CDR3 totals 14 residues. J was trimmed by 4 bases and V by 5 bases; bases with no gene match: 7. Germline V gives CDR1 DFQATT, CDR2 SNEGSKA (reference sequence). CDR3 amino acids: CSALYNRGTGELFF. The CDR3 coding sequence is TGCAGTGCTCTTTATAACAGGGGCACCGGGGAGCTGTTTTTT.

This clonotype showed up just a few times. The V call is TRBV6-2 or TRBV6-3, the J call TRBJ2-7, with 8 nucleotides matching TRBD1. Germline CDR1 reads MNHEY; CDR2 reads SVGEGT. The length of the CDR3 is 14 residues. Trimming removed 6 bases from V and 6 bases from J; junction bases left unmatched: 10. CDR3 coding DNA: TGTGCCAGCAGAATTGGGACAGGTATGGTCGAGCAGTACTTC. It yields the protein CASRIGTGMVEQYF.

The chain uses TRBV18 and TRBJ2-7, with a tentative D call TRBD1 (6 bases). The CDR3 spans 16 residues. The V gene's germline CDR1 is KGHSH and CDR2 LQKENI. The V and J ends lost 0 bases and 6 bases respectively, with 18 bases between them. This CDR3 reads CASSPPLGQGIGEQYF. The CDR3 DNA reads TGTGCCAGCTCACCACCACTTGGCCAGGGGATAGGCGAGCAGTACTTC.